This TCR beta chain derives from a study of PD-1 blockade in classical Hodgkin lymphoma. Produced via immunoSEQ multiplex PCR; TCRdb's table is partial and in-frame only. This table holds 55,000 to 65,000 clones, more than 80% found once. Remarks on this clone: Its antigen is unidentified.

Relapse was seen in all patients after autologous stem cell transplantation, and brentuximab vedotin exposure was variable. Study outcomes and limitations: Similar baseline diversity was found in complete responders and newly diagnosed patients.

Source: peripheral blood mononuclear cells (PBMCs), taken at baseline. The sequence was obtained from a human donor with classical Hodgkin lymphoma.

The CDR3 DNA reads as TGTGCCAGCAGCGATAGTGTGGATACGCAGTATTTT. It is translated as CASSDSVDTQYF. The chain uses TRBV2 and TRBJ2-3; no clear D gene. Germline V lookup: CDR1 SNHLY, CDR2 FYNNEI. V was pared by 6 bases and J by 6 bases, with 10 bases between. This CDR3 spans 12 amino acids.